This T cell receptor (beta chain) comes out of a study of shared clonotypes between healthy human individuals. Turning to this clone: Its antigen remains unknown. Other nucleotide sequences from this sample produce the same CDR3.

Using immunoSEQ multiplex PCR, the repertoire was profiled, and TCRdb retains in-frame clones only, with some absent. The sample lists some 630,000 clones; approximately 96% were seen once. V shed 7 bases and J shed 0 bases, with 10 bases lying between them. Per the germline V gene, CDR1 is LNHDA and CDR2 is SQIVND (reference sequence). The CDR3 loop spans 13 amino acids. Naive-designated CD8 cells lacked CD45RO, were positively enriched for CCR7, and omitted terminally differentiated effector memory CD45RA+ cells. Healthy and HIV-negative, the adult donors had no recent acute infections or vaccinations. Regarding the study as a whole: A few donors held roughly 5% of naive CD4 clonotypes in common. For sorted subsets, rarefaction showed incomplete sequencing despite large depth.

The sample consisted of naive CD8+ T cells sorted from blood. This chain joins TRBV19 and TRBJ2-7; the D is unclear. The source of this sequence is a woman in her 30s in good health. The CDR3 sequence: CASMGGDSYEQYF. The CDR3 nucleotides read TGTGCCAGTATGGGTGGCGACTCCTACGAGCAGTACTTC. Full variable domain (missing parts from reference TRBV19 and TRBJ2-7): DGGITQSPKYLFRKEGQNVTLSCEQNLNHDAMYWYRQDPGQGLRLIYYSQIVNDFQKGDIAEGYSVSREKKESFPLTVTSAQKNPTAFYLCASMGGDSYEQYFGPGTRLTVT.